Following are 4 T cell receptor beta chains from one sample sequenced in a study of T cell responses to AZD1222 COVID-19 vaccine. TCRdb's table, derived via immunoSEQ multiplex PCR, lists solely in-frame clones and lacks some. This sample has under 200,000 clones, with around nine tenths found just once. Material: peripheral blood, obtained on day 0 of AZD1222 vaccination. These receptors were collected from an adult in good health.

The chain carries TRBV5-8 and TRBJ1-2, with a weak D call TRBD1 (6 bases). Germline values: CDR1 SGHTS, CDR2 YDEGEE. Trimming shortened V by 0 bases and J by 5 bases, and 14 bases separated the two germline ends. The CDR3 covers 15 residues. The CDR3 DNA reads TGTGCCAGCAGCTTGGACGGGGGTACAGGGTATGGCTACACCTTC. Protein product: CASSLDGGTGYGYTF.

The chain couples TRBV7-8 to TRBJ2-3; the match to TRBD2 covers 9 bases. The CDR3 is 18 residues long. V lost 3 bases and J lost 1; bases outside the gene matches: 11. Germline loops: CDR1 SGHVS, CDR2 FQNEAQ. The CDR3 protein is CASSLTRLAALGTDTQYF. In DNA form, the CDR3 reads TGTGCCAGCAGCTTGACCAGACTAGCGGCCCTCGGCACAGATACGCAGTATTTT.

The rearrangement joins TRBV7-2 to TRBJ1-1; 7 nucleotides line up with TRBD1. Germline V gene sequence: CDR1 SGHTA, CDR2 FQGNSA. V trimming: 4 bases; J trimming: 0 bases; junction bases outside the gene matches: 5. This CDR3 spans 15 amino acids. In DNA form, the CDR3 reads TGTGCCAGCAGCTCCGCGACAGGGCTGAACACTGAAGCTTTCTTT. It specifies CASSSATGLNTEAFF.

The V call is TRBV7-2, the J call TRBJ2-7; TRBD1 agrees at 8 bases. The CDR3 contains 14 residues. Trimming took 4 bases from V and 3 from J; bases not matched to a gene: 5. Looked up from germline, CDR1 is SGHTA and CDR2 is FQGNSA. CDR3 residues: CASSSAGTGYEQYF. The CDR3 nucleotides are TGTGCCAGCAGCTCTGCCGGGACAGGCTACGAGCAGTACTTC.